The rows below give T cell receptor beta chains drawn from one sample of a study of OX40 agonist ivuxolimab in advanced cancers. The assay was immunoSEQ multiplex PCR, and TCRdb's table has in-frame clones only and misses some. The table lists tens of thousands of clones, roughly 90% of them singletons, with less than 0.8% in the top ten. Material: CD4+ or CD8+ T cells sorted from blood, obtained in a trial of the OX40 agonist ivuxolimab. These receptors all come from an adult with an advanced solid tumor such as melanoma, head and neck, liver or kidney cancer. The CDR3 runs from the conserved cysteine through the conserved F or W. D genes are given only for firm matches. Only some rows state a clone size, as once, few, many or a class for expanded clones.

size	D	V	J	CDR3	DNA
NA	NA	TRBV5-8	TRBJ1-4	CASSLEGVATNEKLFF	TGTGCCAGCAGCTTGGAGGGGGTCGCGACTAATGAAAAACTGTTTTTT
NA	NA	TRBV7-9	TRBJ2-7	CASSSPDSNYEQYF	TGTGCCAGCAGCTCCCCGGACAGCAACTACGAGCAGTACTTC
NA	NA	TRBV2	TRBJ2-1	CASSGFNEQFF	TGTGCCAGCAGTGGGTTCAATGAGCAGTTCTTC
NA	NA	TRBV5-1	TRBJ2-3	CASSLEGGSSTDTQYF	TGCGCCAGCAGCTTGGAGGGGGGCAGTAGCACAGATACGCAGTATTTT
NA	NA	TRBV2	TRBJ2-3	CASSEALVTQYF	TGTGCCAGCAGTGAAGCGCTGGTTACGCAGTATTTT
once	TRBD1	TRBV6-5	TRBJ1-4	CASSYPGTGGEKLFF	TGTGCCAGCAGTTACCCAGGGACAGGGGGTGAAAAACTGTTTTTT
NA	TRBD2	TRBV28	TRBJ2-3	CASPAPGTSGGYSTDTQYF	TGTGCCAGCCCAGCCCCCGGGACTAGCGGGGGATATAGCACAGATACGCAGTATTTT
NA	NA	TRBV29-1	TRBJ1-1	CSAMNTEAFF	TGCAGCGCAATGAACACTGAAGCTTTCTTT
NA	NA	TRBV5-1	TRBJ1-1	CASSLASVRGTEAFF	TGCGCCAGCAGCTTGGCATCAGTGAGAGGCACTGAAGCTTTCTTT
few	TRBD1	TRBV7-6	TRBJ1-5	CASSYGTGLNQPQHF	TGTGCCAGCAGCTACGGGACAGGCCTCAATCAGCCCCAGCATTTT
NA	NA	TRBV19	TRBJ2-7	CASTFGTSGEQYF	TGTGCCAGTACCTTCGGGACTTCCGGCGAGCAGTACTTC
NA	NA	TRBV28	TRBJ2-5	CASSLGYPRGTQYF	TGTGCCAGCAGTTTGGGCTACCCAAGAGGGACCCAGTACTTC
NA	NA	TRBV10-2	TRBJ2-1	CASKGGPVGDEQFF	TGCGCCAGCAAAGGGGGGCCGGTAGGCGATGAGCAGTTCTTC
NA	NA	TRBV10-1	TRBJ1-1	CASSEAGSPMNTEAFF	TGCGCCAGCAGTGAGGCAGGGAGTCCCATGAACACTGAAGCTTTCTTT
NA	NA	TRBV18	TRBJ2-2	CASSPPGANTGELFF	TGTGCCAGCTCACCACCGGGAGCGAACACCGGGGAGCTGTTTTTT
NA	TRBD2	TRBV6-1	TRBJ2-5	CASSEGAAGHGETQYF	TGTGCCAGCAGTGAAGGCGCAGCGGGGCATGGGGAGACCCAGTACTTC
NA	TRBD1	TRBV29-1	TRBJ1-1	CSVETGGRGTEAFF	TGCAGCGTTGAAACAGGGGGCAGGGGCACTGAAGCTTTCTTT
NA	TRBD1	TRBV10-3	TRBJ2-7	CAISPGTDSEQYF	TGTGCCATCAGCCCCGGGACAGACAGCGAGCAGTACTTC
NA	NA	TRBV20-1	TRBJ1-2	CSARDLVGYTF	TGCAGTGCTAGAGATCTTGTTGGCTACACCTTC